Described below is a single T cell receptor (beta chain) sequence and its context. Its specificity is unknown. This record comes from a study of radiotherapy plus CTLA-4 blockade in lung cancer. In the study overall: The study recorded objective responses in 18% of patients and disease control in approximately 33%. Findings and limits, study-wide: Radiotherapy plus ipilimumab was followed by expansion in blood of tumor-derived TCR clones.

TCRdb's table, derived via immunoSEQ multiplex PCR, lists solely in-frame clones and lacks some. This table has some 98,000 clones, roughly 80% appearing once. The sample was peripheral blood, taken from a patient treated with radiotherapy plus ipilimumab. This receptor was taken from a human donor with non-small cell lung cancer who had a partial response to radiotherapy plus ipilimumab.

The CDR3 sequence is CASVRQGMGYGYTF. The CDR3 DNA follows: TGTGCCAGCGTAAGACAGGGGATGGGCTATGGCTACACCTTC. The chain couples TRBV2 to TRBJ1-2, with 8 nucleotides matching TRBD1. Germline CDR1 is SNHLY and CDR2 is FYNNEI. CDR3 size: 14 residues. The J segment lost 4 bases and the V segment lost 8 bases, leaving 9 bases of the junction unmatched. Supplemented by reference TRBV2 and TRBJ1-2, the full variable domain reads EPEVTQTPSHQVTQMGQEVILRCVPISNHLYFYWYRQILGQKVEFLVSFYNNEISEKSEIFDDQFSVERPDGSNFTLKIRSTKLEDSAMYFCASVRQGMGYGYTFGSGTRLTVV.